This TCR beta chain appears in the sequencing data of a study of blood T cell repertoires in COVID-19. Study-wide context: Samples of COVID-19 (acute and convalescent) were obtained from the United States, Italy and Spain.

Assay used: immunoSEQ multiplex PCR; TCRdb lists only in-frame clones, some missing. The repertoire consists of about 150,000 clones, with 87% occurring once and the leading ten covering roughly 1%. In germline, CDR1 is LNHNV, CDR2 YYDKDF (reference sequence). With 1 base clipped from V and 2 bases from J, the junction kept 4 bases outside the gene matches. CDR3 length: 15 amino acids. A few counts support this clone. Source material: peripheral blood. This receptor was identified in a woman in her forties or fifties with acute or convalescent COVID-19. The V call is TRBV15, the J call TRBJ2-7; 8 positions match TRBD1. The DNA for the CDR3 is TGTGCCACCAGCAGAGGTGGACAGGGAGCCTACGAGCAGTACTTC. Translated, it gives CATSRGGQGAYEQYF.